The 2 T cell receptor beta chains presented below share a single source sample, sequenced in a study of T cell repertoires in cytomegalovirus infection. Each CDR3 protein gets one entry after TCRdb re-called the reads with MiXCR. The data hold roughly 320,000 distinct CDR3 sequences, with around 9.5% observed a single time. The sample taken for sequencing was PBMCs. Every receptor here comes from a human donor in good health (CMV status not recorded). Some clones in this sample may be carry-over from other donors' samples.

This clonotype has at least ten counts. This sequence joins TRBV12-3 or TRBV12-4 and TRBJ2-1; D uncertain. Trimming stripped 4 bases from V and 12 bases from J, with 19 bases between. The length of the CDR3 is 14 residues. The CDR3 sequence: CASSSSSRTLGQFF. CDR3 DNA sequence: TGTGCCAGCAGTTCCTCCTCGAGGACCTTGGGGCAGTTCTTC.

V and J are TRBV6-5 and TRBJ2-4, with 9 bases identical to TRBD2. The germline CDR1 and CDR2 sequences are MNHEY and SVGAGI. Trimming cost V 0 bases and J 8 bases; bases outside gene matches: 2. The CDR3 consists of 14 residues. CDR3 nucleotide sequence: TGTGCCAGCAGTTACTCGCGGGGGGGTGACATTCAGTACTTC. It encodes CASSYSRGGDIQYF.